This record covers a single T cell receptor beta chain. Per the original methods: Reference gene primer amplification in the assay estimated nucleated cell counts. Only in-frame clones appear in the TCRdb table, and some are missing; sequencing was by immunoSEQ multiplex PCR. That table is the source of V, J and clone size, and D and trimming were worked out from the DNA. The sample yields fewer than 200,000 clones, 84% seen once. Enrolment of Seattle patients took place during active infection, and they were followed longitudinally. The data belong to a study of blood T cell repertoires in COVID-19. Overall study context: Acute and convalescent COVID-19 samples came from the United States, Italy and Spain. Sample material is recorded as cDNA or gDNA derived from T cells, B-cell-depleted T cells, or PBMCs.

Germline V gives CDR1 SGHTA, CDR2 FQGTGA. The CDR3 totals 14 residues. Trimming stripped 5 bases from V and 3 bases from J, with 13 bases between. This rearrangement joins TRBV7-3 to TRBJ2-5; a possible D gene is TRBD1 (6 bases). The specimen sequenced was peripheral blood. This receptor was identified in an elderly woman with COVID-19, enrolled during active disease. The DNA for the CDR3 is TGTGCCAGCAGCGCCCAGAGGGGGAAAGAGACCCAGTACTTC. Its translation is CASSAQRGKETQYF.